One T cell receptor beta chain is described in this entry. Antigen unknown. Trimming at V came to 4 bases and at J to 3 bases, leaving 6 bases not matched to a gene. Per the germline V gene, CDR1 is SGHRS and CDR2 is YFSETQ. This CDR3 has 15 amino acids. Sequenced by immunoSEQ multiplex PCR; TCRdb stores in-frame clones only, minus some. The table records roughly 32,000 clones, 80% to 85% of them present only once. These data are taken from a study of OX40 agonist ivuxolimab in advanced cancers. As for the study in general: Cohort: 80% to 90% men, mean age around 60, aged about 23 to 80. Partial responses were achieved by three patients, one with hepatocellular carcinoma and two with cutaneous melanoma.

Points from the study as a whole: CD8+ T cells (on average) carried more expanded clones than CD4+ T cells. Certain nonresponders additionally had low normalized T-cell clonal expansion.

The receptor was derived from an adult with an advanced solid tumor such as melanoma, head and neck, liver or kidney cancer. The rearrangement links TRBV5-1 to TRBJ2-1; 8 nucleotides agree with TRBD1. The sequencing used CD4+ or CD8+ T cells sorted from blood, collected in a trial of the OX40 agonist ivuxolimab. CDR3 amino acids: CASSALTGGYNEQFF. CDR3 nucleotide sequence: TGCGCCAGCAGCGCGTTAACAGGGGGCTACAATGAGCAGTTCTTC.